The 8 T cell receptor beta chains below come from one sample, sequenced in a study of low-dose radiotherapy and immunotherapy resistance in tumors. Alpha- and beta-chain coverage of first-strand cDNA came from TRAV- and TRBV-specific primers. Using a constant-region primer together with a V-primer adapter, TCRs were subjected to roughly 18 PCR cycles of amplification. TCRdb re-analysed the reads in MiXCR, keeping a single row per CDR3 protein. The table has 80,000 to 95,000 distinct CDR3 sequences, 9.4% seen once. Time point denoted: before trial treatment. Here the sequenced sample was PBMCs, taken before treatment. All receptors derive from a male donor with prostate cancer.

This clonotype has a count of ten or more. J is TRBJ2-6 and V is TRBV7-9; D uncertain. In germline, CDR1 is SEHNR, CDR2 FQNEAQ (reference sequence). The ends were cut back, 1 base at V and 1 base at J, with 5 bases in the middle. There are 15 residues in the CDR3. The CDR3 bases are TGTGCCAGCAGCTTAGTGGGGTCTGGGGCCAACGTCCTGACTTTC. It is translated as CASSLVGSGANVLTF. The full variable domain, in which reference TRBV7-9 and TRBJ2-6 provide the parts outside the CDR3, is DTGVSQNPRHKITKRGQNVTFRCDPISEHNRLYWYRQTLGQGPEFLTYFQNEAQLEKSRLLSDRFSAERPKGSFSTLEIQRTEQGDSAMYLCASSLVGSGANVLTFGAGSRLTVL.

This clonotype has a handful of counts. The chain carries TRBV20-1 and TRBJ2-5; 9 bases match TRBD1. This CDR3 is built from 15 residues. Germline loops: CDR1 DFQATT, CDR2 SNEGSKA (reference sequence). The junction had 7 bases not matched to a gene; V was cut back by 4 bases and J by 1 base. The CDR3 here is CSATPGQGGQETQYF. In nucleotides, the CDR3 is TGCAGTGCTACCCCGGGACAGGGAGGCCAAGAGACCCAGTACTTC.

This clonotype has at least ten counts. The chain combines TRBV28 with TRBJ2-1; the match to TRBD2 covers 7 bases. Germline lookup yields CDR1 MDHEN and CDR2 SYDVKM. This CDR3 has 15 residues. V shed 2 bases and J 7 bases; nucleotides not matched to a gene: 8. The CDR3 nucleotides read TGTGCCAGCAGTTTACTAGCGGAGGCGGGTAATGAGCAGTTCTTC. This encodes CASSLLAEAGNEQFF. The full variable domain, completed using reference TRBV28 and TRBJ2-1, is DVKVTQSSRYLVKRTGEKVFLECVQDMDHENMFWYRQDPGLGLRLIYFSYDVKMKEKGDIPEGYSVSREKKERFSLILESASTNQTSMYLCASSLLAEAGNEQFFGPGTRLTVL.

This clonotype was counted ten times or more. The CDR3 nucleotides read TGTGCCAGCAATCTAAGGGACAGGGTCACAGATACGCAGTATTTT. It is translated as CASNLRDRVTDTQYF. This sequence joins TRBV7-9 and TRBJ2-3, with 9 positions matching TRBD1. V was clipped by 7 bases and J by 2 bases; unmatched bases: 7. The germline V gene encodes CDR1 SEHNR and CDR2 FQNEAQ (reference sequence). This CDR3 comprises 15 residues.

There are a few counts of this clonotype. The rearrangement uses TRBV2 and TRBJ2-1; D remains unclear. Trimming cost V 10 bases and J 0 bases, with 16 bases left between them. Per the germline V gene, CDR1 is SNHLY and CDR2 is FYNNEI. This CDR3 comprises 15 residues. CDR3 region: CATRLHKLSYNEQFF. The CDR3 DNA is TGTGCCACCCGGTTACATAAGCTCTCCTACAATGAGCAGTTCTTC.

This clonotype showed up many times. V and J are TRBV7-2 and TRBJ1-1; the D is unclear. V was trimmed by 5 bases and J by 0 bases, leaving 16 bases between them. Germline values: CDR1 SGHTA, CDR2 FQGNSA. This CDR3 spans 16 amino acids. The CDR3 spells CASSPYGVELNTEAFF. The CDR3 DNA follows: TGTGCCAGCAGCCCGTACGGGGTAGAGCTGAACACTGAAGCTTTCTTT.

The sample holds many counts of this clonotype. V is TRBV9 and J is TRBJ2-3; 8 nucleotides agree with TRBD2. Trimming cost V 0 bases and J 4 bases; bases outside gene matches: 10. Germline V gives CDR1 SGDLS, CDR2 YYNGEE. The CDR3 sequence is 17 residues long. CDR3 sequence (DNA): TGTGCCAGCAGCGTAGCTACCAGCGGGAGTTTAGCAGATACGCAGTATTTT. Its translation is CASSVATSGSLADTQYF. Complete variable domain (other parts from reference TRBV9 and TRBJ2-3): DSGVTQTPKHLITATGQRVTLRCSPRSGDLSVYWYQQSLDQGLQFLIQYYNGEERAKGNILERFSAQQFPDLHSELNLSSLELGDSALYFCASSVATSGSLADTQYFGPGTRLTVL.

At least ten counts were recorded for this clonotype. This rearrangement joins TRBV7-9 to TRBJ1-6; 8 bases are a match to TRBD1. CDR1 is SEHNR, CDR2 FQNEAQ, per germline (reference sequence). V lost 0 bases to trimming and J lost 9 bases; unmatched junction nucleotides: 7. This CDR3 is 16 amino acids long. The CDR3 here is CASSLARTGFSSPLHF. In nucleotides, the CDR3 is TGTGCCAGCAGCTTAGCGAGGACAGGGTTTTCTTCACCCCTCCACTTT.